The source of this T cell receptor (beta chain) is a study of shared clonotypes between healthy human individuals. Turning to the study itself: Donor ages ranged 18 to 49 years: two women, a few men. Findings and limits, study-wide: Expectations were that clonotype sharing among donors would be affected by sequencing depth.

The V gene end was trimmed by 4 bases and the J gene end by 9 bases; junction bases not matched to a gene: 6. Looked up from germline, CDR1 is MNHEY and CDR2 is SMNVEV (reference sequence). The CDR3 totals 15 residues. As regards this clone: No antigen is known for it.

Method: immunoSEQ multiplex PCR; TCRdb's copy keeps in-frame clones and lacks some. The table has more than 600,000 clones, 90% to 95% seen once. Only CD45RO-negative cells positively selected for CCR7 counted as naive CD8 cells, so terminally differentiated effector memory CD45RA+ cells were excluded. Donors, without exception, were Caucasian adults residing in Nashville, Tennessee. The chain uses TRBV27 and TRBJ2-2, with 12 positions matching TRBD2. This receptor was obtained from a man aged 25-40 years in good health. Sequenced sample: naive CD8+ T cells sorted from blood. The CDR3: CASSSGLAGIRELFF. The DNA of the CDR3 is TGTGCCAGCAGTTCGGGACTAGCGGGTATCCGGGAGCTGTTTTTT.